Only a few counts were recorded for the clone carrying this TCR beta chain. The germline V gene has CDR1 SGHVS and CDR2 FNYEAQ. This CDR3 region has 15 residues. With 7 bases removed from V and 0 bases from J, the gap between germline ends came to 15 bases. These data belong to a study of T-cell reconstitution after alpha-beta-depleted transplantation in children. Preparation of the TCRbeta library involved a method that used unique molecular identifiers. TCRdb passed the PCR reads through MiXCR, listing each CDR3 protein once. The data show about 76,000 distinct CDR3 sequences, with 11% to 15% seen just once and around 26% held by the top ten.

The V call is TRBV7-6, the J call TRBJ2-5; the D gene is possibly TRBD1 (5 bases). The TCR originated in a male patient between 2 and 15 years old who had a stem cell transplant for acute lymphoblastic leukemia, so the T cells may come from the graft donor. This sample comprised PBMCs, mostly from graft donor cells, obtained 180 days after TCRalphabeta/CD19-depleted stem cell transplant. This CDR3 is CASTLDSAYQETQYF. As DNA, the CDR3 is TGTGCCAGCACCCTAGACAGTGCGTACCAAGAGACCCAGTACTTC.